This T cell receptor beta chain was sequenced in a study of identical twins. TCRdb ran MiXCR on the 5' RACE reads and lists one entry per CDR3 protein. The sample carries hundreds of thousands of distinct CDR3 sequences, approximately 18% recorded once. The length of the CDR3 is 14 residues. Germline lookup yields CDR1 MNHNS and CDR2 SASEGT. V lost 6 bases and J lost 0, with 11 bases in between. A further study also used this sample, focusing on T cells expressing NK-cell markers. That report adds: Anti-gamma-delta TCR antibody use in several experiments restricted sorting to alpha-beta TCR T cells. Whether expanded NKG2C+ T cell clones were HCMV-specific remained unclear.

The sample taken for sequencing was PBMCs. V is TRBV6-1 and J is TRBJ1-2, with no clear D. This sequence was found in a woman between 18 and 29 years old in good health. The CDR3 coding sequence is TGTGCCAGCAGCACCCTAGAGACTAACTATGGCTACACCTTC. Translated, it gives CASSTLETNYGYTF.